These 15 T cell receptor beta chains came from one sample sequenced in a study of cytomegalovirus exposure and HLA in healthy donors. PCR amplification relied on 60 Vbeta primers (plus 13 Jbeta primers). Produced via immunoSEQ multiplex PCR; TCRdb's table is partial and in-frame only. The table records around 100,000 clones, around 80% of them present only once. Sequenced material: PBMCs. The receptors were gathered from a woman under 30 in good health and CMV-seropositive.

This clone was recorded a few times. This chain links TRBV5-1 with TRBJ1-3; D gene ambiguous. Germline V lookup: CDR1 SGHRS, CDR2 YFSETQ. V dropped 1 base and J dropped 6 bases, with 8 bases sitting between them. This CDR3 spans 13 amino acids. The CDR3 loop reads CASSLSSVNTIYF. CDR3 nucleotides: TGCGCCAGCAGCTTGTCGTCGGTAAACACCATATATTTT.

The chain links TRBV5-1 to TRBJ2-3; D may be TRBD2 (6 bases). The V end lost 0 bases, the J end lost 0 bases, and 17 bases lay between the germline ends. This CDR3 region has 18 residues. Germline CDR1 SGHRS, CDR2 YFSETQ. The CDR3 bases are TGCGCCAGCAGCTTGGGGCGAGGGAGGCAAACTAGCACAGATACGCAGTATTTT. Amino acid sequence: CASSLGRGRQTSTDTQYF.

CDR3 nucleotides: TGTGCCAGCAGCGATTGGGCGAACACTGAAGCTTTCTTT. Its protein is CASSDWANTEAFF. The rearrangement links TRBV9 to TRBJ1-1; no clear D. The V gene's germline CDR1 is SGDLS and CDR2 YYNGEE. With 3 bases removed from V and 1 base from J, the gap between germline ends came to 7 bases. CDR3 size: 13 residues.

This chain connects TRBV9 to TRBJ2-1; D unclear. This CDR3 contains 13 residues. Germline loops: CDR1 SGDLS, CDR2 YYNGEE. V dropped 0 bases and J dropped 6 bases, with 7 bases sitting between them. DNA of the CDR3: TGTGCCAGCAGCGTAGACCCAGTCAATGAGCAGTTCTTC. This codes for CASSVDPVNEQFF.

This clone was observed a single time. The CDR3 sequence: CAWSQLAGGGETQYF. Written as DNA, the CDR3 is TGTGCCTGGAGTCAACTAGCGGGAGGGGGAGAGACCCAGTACTTC. J is TRBJ2-5 and V is TRBV30; 13 bases line up with TRBD2. The CDR3 contains 15 residues. J was trimmed by 4 bases and V by 2 bases; bases with no gene match: 4. In germline, CDR1 is GTSNPN, CDR2 SVGIG (reference sequence).

The chain joins TRBV7-9 to TRBJ2-3; 7 bases fit TRBD2. The trim removed 9 bases at V and 4 bases at J, leaving 7 bases unmatched. The CDR3 length is 13 residues. CDR1 SEHNR and CDR2 FQNEAQ come from the germline V gene (reference sequence). The CDR3 bases are TGTGCCAGTCGAGCGGGAATGGCAGATACGCAGTATTTT. Its translation is CASRAGMADTQYF.

The table lists this clone with a few counts. V is TRBV4-1 and J is TRBJ2-1, with a tentative D call TRBD2 (5 bases). This CDR3 region has 15 residues. Germline CDR1 MGHRA, CDR2 YSYEKL. Trimming shortened V by 5 bases and J by 7 bases, and 18 bases separated the two germline ends. CDR3 DNA sequence: TGCGCCAGCAGCTCTAAGGGATTCGGAGGTAATGAGCAGTTCTTC. This sequence encodes CASSSKGFGGNEQFF.

This clone was counted only a few times. V gene TRBV9 combines with J gene TRBJ2-1; 7 nucleotides match TRBD2. Germline V gene lookup returns CDR1 SGDLS and CDR2 YYNGEE. The ends lost 0 bases at V and 6 bases at J; junction bases unmatched: 3. This CDR3 spans 14 amino acids. CDR3 amino acids: CASSVELALNEQFF. In nucleotides, the CDR3 is TGTGCCAGCAGCGTAGAACTAGCGCTCAATGAGCAGTTCTTC.

The gene calls are TRBV27 and TRBJ2-6, with TRBD1 identical over 9 bases. Trimming took 0 bases from V and 0 from J; bases not matched to a gene: 6. Germline CDR1 reads MNHEY; CDR2 reads SMNVEV (reference sequence). This CDR3 is 19 amino acids long. CDR3 bases: TGTGCCAGCAGTTTATCGTCCGGGACAGGGCTCTCTGGGGCCAACGTCCTGACTTTC. Amino acid sequence: CASSLSSGTGLSGANVLTF.

This clone was counted only a few times. The chain combines TRBV27 with TRBJ1-1; the D is unclear. V was cut by 3 bases and J by 2 bases, with 16 bases left in between. The length of the CDR3 is 16 residues. Germline V CDR1 and CDR2: MNHEY, SMNVEV (reference sequence). CDR3 sequence (DNA): TGTGCCAGCAGTTTGGGGAGGGCTTGGGGTAACACTGAAGCTTTCTTT. Translating gives CASSLGRAWGNTEAFF.

This clone has only a few counts. The chain is built from TRBV7-8 and TRBJ1-3, with a weak D call TRBD1 (5 bases). Germline CDR1 SGHVS, CDR2 FQNEAQ. V was shortened by 1 base and J by 5 bases, with 12 bases between the two germline ends. This CDR3 has 15 amino acids. CDR3: CASSLESGPRNTIYF. The DNA for the CDR3 is TGTGCCAGCAGCTTAGAGTCAGGGCCCCGAAACACCATATATTTT.

The V gene is TRBV28, the J gene TRBJ2-7, with TRBD1 matching 10 bases. With 6 bases clipped from V and 7 bases from J, the junction kept 9 bases outside the gene matches. This CDR3 is built from 14 residues. Germline CDR1 and CDR2: MDHEN and SYDVKM. The CDR3 loop is CASSRADRGYEQYF. The CDR3 DNA reads TGTGCCAGCAGCCGGGCGGACAGGGGGTATGAGCAGTACTTC. Full variable domain (remainder filled in from reference TRBV28 and TRBJ2-7): DVKVTQSSRYLVKRTGEKVFLECVQDMDHENMFWYRQDPGLGLRLIYFSYDVKMKEKGDIPEGYSVSREKKERFSLILESASTNQTSMYLCASSRADRGYEQYFGPGTRLTVT.

The rearrangement links TRBV19 to TRBJ2-5; 10 bases are a match to TRBD1. V lost 5 bases, J lost 3 bases, and 6 bases stayed unmatched. The CDR3 extends over 15 amino acids. Germline CDR1 reads LNHDA; CDR2 reads SQIVND (reference sequence). CDR3 sequence reads: CASSSRDRGEETQYF. CDR3 DNA sequence: TGTGCCAGTAGTTCCCGGGACAGGGGAGAAGAGACCCAGTACTTC.

The chain couples TRBV5-1 to TRBJ2-3, with TRBD2 matching 11 bases. This CDR3 spans 15 amino acids. Germline-derived CDR1 and CDR2 are SGHRS and YFSETQ. V dropped 4 bases and J dropped 4; count of bases not matched to a gene: 5. Here the CDR3 reads CASSQGTSGADTQYF. CDR3 nucleotides: TGCGCCAGCAGCCAAGGGACTAGCGGAGCAGATACGCAGTATTTT. Full variable domain (outside the CDR3, taken from reference TRBV5-1 and TRBJ2-3): KAGVTQTPRYLIKTRGQQVTLSCSPISGHRSVSWYQQTPGQGLQFLFEYFSETQRNKGNFPGRFSGRQFSNSRSEMNVSTLELGDSALYLCASSQGTSGADTQYFGPGTRLTVL.

V usage is TRBV27 and J usage is TRBJ2-7; 8 nucleotides line up with TRBD1. The CDR3 covers 14 residues. Germline values: CDR1 MNHEY, CDR2 SMNVEV (reference sequence). The ends lost 5 bases at V and 4 bases at J; junction bases unmatched: 7. The CDR3 spells CASSTNRDRYEQYF. The CDR3 coding sequence is TGTGCCAGCAGTACAAACCGGGACAGGTACGAGCAGTACTTC.